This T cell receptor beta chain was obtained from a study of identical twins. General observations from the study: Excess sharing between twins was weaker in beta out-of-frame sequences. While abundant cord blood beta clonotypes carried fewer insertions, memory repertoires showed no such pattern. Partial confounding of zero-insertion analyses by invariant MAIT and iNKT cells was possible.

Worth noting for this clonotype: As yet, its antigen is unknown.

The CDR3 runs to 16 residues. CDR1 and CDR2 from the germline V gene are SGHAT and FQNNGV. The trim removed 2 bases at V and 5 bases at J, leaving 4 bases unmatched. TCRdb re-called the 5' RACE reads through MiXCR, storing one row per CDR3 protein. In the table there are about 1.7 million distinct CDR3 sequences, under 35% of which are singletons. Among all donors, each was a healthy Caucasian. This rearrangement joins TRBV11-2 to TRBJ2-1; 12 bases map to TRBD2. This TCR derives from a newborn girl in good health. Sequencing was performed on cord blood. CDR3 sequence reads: CASSLRASGRDNEQFF. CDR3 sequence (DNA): TGTGCCAGCAGCTTACGGGCTAGCGGGAGGGACAATGAGCAGTTCTTC.